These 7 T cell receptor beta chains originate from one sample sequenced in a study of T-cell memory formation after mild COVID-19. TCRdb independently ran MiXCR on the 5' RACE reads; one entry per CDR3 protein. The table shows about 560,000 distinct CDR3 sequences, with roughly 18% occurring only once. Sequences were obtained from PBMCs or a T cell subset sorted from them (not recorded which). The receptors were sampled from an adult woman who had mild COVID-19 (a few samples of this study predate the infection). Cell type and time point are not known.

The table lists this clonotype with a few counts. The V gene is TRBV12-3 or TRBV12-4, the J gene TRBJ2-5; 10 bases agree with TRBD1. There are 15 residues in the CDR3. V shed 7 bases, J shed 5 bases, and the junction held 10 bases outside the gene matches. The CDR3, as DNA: TGTGCCAGCAAAGTGACAGGGGGCGGGATGGAGACCCAGTACTTC. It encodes CASKVTGGGMETQYF.

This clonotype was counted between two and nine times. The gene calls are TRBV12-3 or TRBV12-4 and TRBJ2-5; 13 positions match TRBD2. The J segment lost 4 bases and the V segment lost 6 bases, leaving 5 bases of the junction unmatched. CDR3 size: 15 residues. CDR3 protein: CASSHRTSGGETQYF. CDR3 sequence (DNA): TGTGCCAGCAGCCACCGGACTAGCGGGGGAGAGACCCAGTACTTC.

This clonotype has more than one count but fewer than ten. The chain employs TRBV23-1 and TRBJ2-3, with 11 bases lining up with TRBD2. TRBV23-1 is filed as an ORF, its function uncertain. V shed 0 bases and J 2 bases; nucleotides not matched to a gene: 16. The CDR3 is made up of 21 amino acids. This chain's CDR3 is CASSQSFEDTSGGNSTDTQYF. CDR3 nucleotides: TGCGCCAGCAGTCAATCTTTTGAGGACACTAGCGGGGGTAACTCCACAGATACGCAGTATTTT.

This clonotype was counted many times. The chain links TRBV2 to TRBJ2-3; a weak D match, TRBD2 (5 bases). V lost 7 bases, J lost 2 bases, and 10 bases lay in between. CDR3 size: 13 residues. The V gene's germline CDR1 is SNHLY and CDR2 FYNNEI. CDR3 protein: CASIGINTDTQYF. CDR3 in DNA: TGTGCCAGCATCGGGATCAACACAGATACGCAGTATTTT.

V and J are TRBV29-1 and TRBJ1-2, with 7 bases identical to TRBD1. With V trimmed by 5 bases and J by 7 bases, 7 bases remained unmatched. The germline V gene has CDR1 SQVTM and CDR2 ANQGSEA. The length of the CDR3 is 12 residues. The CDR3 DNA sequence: TGCAGCGTTATGACAGGGACGGCTGGCTACACCTTC. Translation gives CSVMTGTAGYTF. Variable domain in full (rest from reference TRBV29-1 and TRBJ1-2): SAVISQKPSRDICQRGTSLTIQCQVDSQVTMMFWYRQQPGQSLTLIATANQGSEATYESGFVIDKFPISRPNLTFSTLTVSNMSPEDSSIYLCSVMTGTAGYTFGSGTRLTVV.

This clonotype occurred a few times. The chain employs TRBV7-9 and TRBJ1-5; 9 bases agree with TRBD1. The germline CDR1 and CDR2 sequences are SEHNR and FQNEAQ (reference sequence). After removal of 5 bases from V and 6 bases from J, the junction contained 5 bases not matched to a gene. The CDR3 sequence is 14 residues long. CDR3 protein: CASSPTGGFQPQHF. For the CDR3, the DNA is TGTGCCAGCAGCCCGACAGGGGGTTTTCAGCCCCAGCATTTT.

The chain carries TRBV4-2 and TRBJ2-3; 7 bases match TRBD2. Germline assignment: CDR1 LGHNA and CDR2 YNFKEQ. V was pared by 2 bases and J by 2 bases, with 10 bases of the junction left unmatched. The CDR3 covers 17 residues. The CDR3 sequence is CASSQNPTGTTTDTQYF. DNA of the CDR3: TGTGCCAGCAGCCAAAACCCGACCGGGACTACCACAGATACGCAGTATTTT.